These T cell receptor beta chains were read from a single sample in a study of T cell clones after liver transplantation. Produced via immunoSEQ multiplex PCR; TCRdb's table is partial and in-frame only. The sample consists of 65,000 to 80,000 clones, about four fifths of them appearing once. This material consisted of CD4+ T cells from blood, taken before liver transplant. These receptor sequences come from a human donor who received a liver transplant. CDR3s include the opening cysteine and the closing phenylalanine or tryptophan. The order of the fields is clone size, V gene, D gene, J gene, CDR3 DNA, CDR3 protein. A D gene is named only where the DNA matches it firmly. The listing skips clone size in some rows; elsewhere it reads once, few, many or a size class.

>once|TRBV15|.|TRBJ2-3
TGTGCCACCAGCAGAGCGGGCGGGCTCACAGATACGCAGTATTTT
CATSRAGGLTDTQYF
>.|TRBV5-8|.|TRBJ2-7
TGTGCCAGCAGCCCATACGCCGGTCAGGGAAAGCAGTACTTC
CASSPYAGQGKQYF
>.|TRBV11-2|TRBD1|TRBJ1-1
TGTGCCAGCAGCTTGGATCAGGGGGGGAACACTGAAGCTTTCTTT
CASSLDQGGNTEAFF
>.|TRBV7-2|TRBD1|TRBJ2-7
TGTGCCAGCAGCTTTGACAGGGGGCGCACCTACGAGCAGTACTTC
CASSFDRGRTYEQYF
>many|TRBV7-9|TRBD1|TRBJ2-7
TGTGCCAGCAGCTTAGGGGGGACAGTGGTCTCCTACGAGCAGTACTTC
CASSLGGTVVSYEQYF
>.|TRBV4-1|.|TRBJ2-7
TGCGCCAGCAGCCACCAACGCGGCGAGCAGTACTTC
CASSHQRGEQYF
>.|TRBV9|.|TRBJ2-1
TGTGCCAGCAGCGAAGGACAGACCTACAATGAGCAGTTCTTC
CASSEGQTYNEQFF
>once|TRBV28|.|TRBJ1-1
TGTGCCAGCAGTTTGCAGGAGAACACTGAAGCTTTCTTT
CASSLQENTEAFF
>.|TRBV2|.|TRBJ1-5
TGTGCCAGCAAGGGGGGACTCAATAGCAATCAGCCCCAGCATTTT
CASKGGLNSNQPQHF
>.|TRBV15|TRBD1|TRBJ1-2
TGTGCCACCAGCAGCGACGCCGGGACAGGGGGATTTAACTATGGCTACACCTTC
CATSSDAGTGGFNYGYTF
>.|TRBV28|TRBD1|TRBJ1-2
TGTGCCAGCTGTACCGGGACAGACTATGGCTACACCTTC
CASCTGTDYGYTF
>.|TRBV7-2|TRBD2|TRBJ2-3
TGTGCCAGCAGTTTTAGGCCGGGACTAGCCATCACAGATACGCAGTATTTT
CASSFRPGLAITDTQYF
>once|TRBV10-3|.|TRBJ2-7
TGTGCCATCAGTGAGTCGAAGTACCGGCCGGGGTCACCCTACGAGCAGTACTTC
CAISESKYRPGSPYEQYF
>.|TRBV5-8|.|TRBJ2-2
TGTGCCAGCAGCTTGCTAGGGAACACCGGGGAGCTGTTTTTT
CASSLLGNTGELFF
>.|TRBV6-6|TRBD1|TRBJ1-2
TGTGCCAGCAGTTACCAGGGGGGCGCGGTTGGCTACACCTTC
CASSYQGGAVGYTF
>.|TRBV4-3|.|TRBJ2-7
TGCGCCAGCAGCCTGGGGGTCCAGGGCTACGAGCAGTACTTC
CASSLGVQGYEQYF
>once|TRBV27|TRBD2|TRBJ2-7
TGTGCCAGCAGTTTCGGTGGGAGGGAGATCTACGAGCAGTACTTC
CASSFGGREIYEQYF
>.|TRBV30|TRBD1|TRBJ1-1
TGTGCCTGGAGCGATTTGGTAAGGACAGGGAGGCCTGAAGCTTTCTTT
CAWSDLVRTGRPEAFF
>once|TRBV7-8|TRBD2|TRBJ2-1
TGTGCCAGCAGCTTAACCCCCAGCGGGAGGCTCGGGGAGCAGTTCTTC
CASSLTPSGRLGEQFF
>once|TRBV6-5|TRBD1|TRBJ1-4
TGTGCCAGCAGTGACAGGGGGGGAAATGAAAAACTGTTTTTT
CASSDRGGNEKLFF
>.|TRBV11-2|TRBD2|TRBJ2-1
TGTGCCAGCAGCCCCCTGAGGGGCGGGAGGAAGAATGAGCAGTTCTTC
CASSPLRGGRKNEQFF
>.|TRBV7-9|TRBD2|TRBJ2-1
TGTGCCAGCACCCAGGGACTAGCGGGAGCCTACAATGAGCAGTTCTTC
CASTQGLAGAYNEQFF
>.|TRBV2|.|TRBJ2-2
TGTGCCAGCAGTGTTAGCAGTTACACCGGGGAGCTGTTTTTT
CASSVSSYTGELFF
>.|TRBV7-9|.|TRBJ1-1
TGTGCCAGCAGTCAAGGGCAGTTTGAAGCTTTCTTT
CASSQGQFEAFF
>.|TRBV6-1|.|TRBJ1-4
TGTGCCAGCAGGAAAGACGCGGGGTGGGATGAAAAACTGTTTTTT
CASRKDAGWDEKLFF
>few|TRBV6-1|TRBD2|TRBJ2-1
TGTGCCAGCAGAAGACTAGCGGGGAACTACAATGAGCAGTTCTTC
CASRRLAGNYNEQFF
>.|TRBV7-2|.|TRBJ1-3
TGTGCCAGCAGCTTAGCGCTAGGGAGCTCTGGAAACACCATATATTTT
CASSLALGSSGNTIYF
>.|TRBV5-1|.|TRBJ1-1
TGCGCCAGCGGAGAAGTCGGGGGGACTGAAGCTTTCTTT
CASGEVGGTEAFF
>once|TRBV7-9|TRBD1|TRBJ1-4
TGTGCCAGCAGCTCGGAAGCAGGGGGAAAACTGTTTTTT
CASSSEAGGKLFF
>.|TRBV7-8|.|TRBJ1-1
TGTGCCAGCAGCTTACCCTCAGGCTTAGGAGCTTTCTTT
CASSLPSGLGAFF
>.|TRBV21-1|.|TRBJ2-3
TGTGCCAGCAGCACCTTGATGAAGGTGGTACCAAGCACAGATACGCAGTATTTT
CASSTLMKVVPSTDTQYF
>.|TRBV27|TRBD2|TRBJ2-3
TGTGCCAGCACTAGACTAGCGAGCACAGATACGCAGTATTTT
CASTRLASTDTQYF
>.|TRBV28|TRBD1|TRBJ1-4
TGTGCCAGCAGTTTCTCCCCCGGGACAGGCGGTGAAAAACTGTTTTTT
CASSFSPGTGGEKLFF
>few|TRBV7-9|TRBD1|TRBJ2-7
TGTGCCAGCAGCTTAATTTTAACAGGGGGATCCTACGAGCAGTACTTC
CASSLILTGGSYEQYF